This TCR beta chain was identified during a study of blood T cell repertoires in COVID-19. The wider study: Both acute and convalescent COVID-19 samples were obtained from the United States, Italy and Spain.

Original processing notes: Amplified reference gene primers provided the basis for estimating nucleated cell counts. Libraries were prepared by immunoSEQ multiplex PCR; TCRdb keeps only in-frame clonotypes and omits some of them. Clone size and the V and J calls come from that table; the DNA yielded D and trimming. This sample yields roughly 200,000 clones, of which around nine tenths are seen a single time; around 2.7% belongs to the top ten. The CDR3 runs 16 residues. V was trimmed by 2 bases and J by 0 bases, leaving 14 bases between them. Germline V lookup: CDR1 MDHEN, CDR2 SYDVKM. The clonotype was recovered from a man aged 55 to 70 with acute or convalescent COVID-19. The sample taken for sequencing was peripheral blood. The chain employs TRBV28 and TRBJ2-7; tentatively, D is TRBD1 (6 bases). The CDR3 here is CASSLTGQGFSYEQYF. The CDR3 DNA reads as TGTGCCAGCAGTTTAACGGGTCAGGGGTTCTCCTACGAGCAGTACTTC.